The 19 T cell receptor beta chains presented below share a single source sample, sequenced in a study of T cell responses to AZD1222 COVID-19 vaccine. The protocol was immunoSEQ multiplex PCR, while the TCRdb copy is restricted to in-frame clones and leaves out a portion. This table holds 100,000 to 150,000 clones, about nine tenths found once. The sequences come from peripheral blood, collected on day 0 of AZD1222 vaccination. The receptors stem from an adult in good health.

V is TRBV10-3 and J is TRBJ2-7; 8 bases match TRBD1. Germline trimming cut 2 bases from V and 6 bases from J; bases unmatched to any gene: 0. The CDR3 spans 12 residues. Germline V gene data show CDR1 as ENHRY and CDR2 as SYGVKD. CDR3 DNA: TGTGCCATCAGTGAGACAGGGGGCGAGCAGTACTTC. Protein product: CAISETGGEQYF.

The chain is built from TRBV28 and TRBJ2-1, with D possibly matching TRBD2 (6 bases). Trimming took 8 bases from V and 2 from J, leaving 10 bases between them. Germline assignment: CDR1 MDHEN and CDR2 SYDVKM. The CDR3 spans 13 residues. The CDR3 region has the DNA TGTGCCAGCGAGGAGGGTACCTACAATGAGCAGTTCTTC. Residues: CASEEGTYNEQFF. The full variable domain, with the rest looked up from reference TRBV28 and TRBJ2-1, is DVKVTQSSRYLVKRTGEKVFLECVQDMDHENMFWYRQDPGLGLRLIYFSYDVKMKEKGDIPEGYSVSREKKERFSLILESASTNQTSMYLCASEEGTYNEQFFGPGTRLTVL.

The chain is built from TRBV27 and TRBJ1-4; 7 bases are a match to TRBD1. The germline V gene has CDR1 MNHEY and CDR2 SMNVEV (reference sequence). The length of the CDR3 is 15 residues. Trimming removed 4 bases from V and 8 bases from J; junction bases left unmatched: 10. The CDR3 loop is CASSSLTGIMEKLFF. The CDR3 DNA sequence: TGTGCCAGCAGTTCCTTGACAGGGATAATGGAAAAACTGTTTTTT.

As to this clone: Other DNA sequences in this sample translate to the same CDR3. The CDR3 is CASSYSRGTEAFF. The CDR3 DNA reads as TGTGCCAGCAGTTACTCGAGGGGGACTGAAGCTTTCTTT. The chain joins TRBV6-5 to TRBJ1-1, with a tentative D call TRBD1 (6 bases). This CDR3 spans 13 amino acids. The germline gives CDR1 MNHEY, CDR2 SVGAGI. Trimming shortened V by 0 bases and J by 5 bases, and 7 bases separated the two germline ends.

This rearrangement joins TRBV25-1 to TRBJ2-7; D remains ambiguous. This CDR3 has 13 amino acids. Per germline, CDR1 MGHDK and CDR2 SYGVNS. V was trimmed by 6 bases and J by 1 base, leaving 10 bases between them. CDR3 in amino acids: CASRDGLSYEQYF. Here the CDR3 DNA reads TGTGCCAGCAGGGACGGCTTATCCTACGAGCAGTACTTC.

V and J are TRBV29-1 and TRBJ2-6; a weak D match, TRBD1 (7 bases). Germline loops: CDR1 SQVTM, CDR2 ANQGSEA. This CDR3 is built from 16 residues. The V end lost 7 bases, the J end lost 0 bases, and 16 bases lay between the germline ends. Here the CDR3 reads CSAQGGNPSGANVLTF. CDR3 DNA sequence: TGCAGCGCCCAGGGGGGCAACCCCTCTGGGGCCAACGTCCTGACTTTC.

The V call is TRBV5-1, the J call TRBJ1-3; D is ambiguous. There are 18 residues in the CDR3. The germline gives CDR1 SGHRS, CDR2 YFSETQ. V was pared by 1 base and J by 0 bases, with 17 bases between. The CDR3 loop reads CASSLNFGGRLSGNTIYF. DNA of the CDR3: TGCGCCAGCAGCTTGAATTTTGGAGGGCGCCTCTCTGGAAACACCATATATTTT.

In this sample, this clone turned up once. This chain's CDR3 is CAWRPSRDSNQPQHF. Here the CDR3 DNA reads TGTGCCTGGAGGCCCTCACGGGATTCAAATCAGCCCCAGCATTTT. The chain couples TRBV30 to TRBJ1-5; D uncertain. Between the trimmed V and J ends, which lost 3 bases and 4 bases, there was a span of 16 bases. CDR3 length: 15 amino acids. The germline V gene encodes CDR1 GTSNPN and CDR2 SVGIG (reference sequence).

In the case of this clone: The sample contains more than one DNA sequence encoding this CDR3. This chain uses TRBV5-1 with TRBJ1-1; no clear D gene. V lost 0 bases, J lost 5 bases, and 8 bases lay in between. Germline CDR1 is SGHRS and CDR2 is YFSETQ. The CDR3 is 13 amino acids. The CDR3 spells CASSLEGGTEAFF. DNA of the CDR3: TGCGCCAGCAGCTTGGAGGGTGGAACTGAAGCTTTCTTT. The full variable domain, rest sourced from reference TRBV5-1 and TRBJ1-1, is KAGVTQTPRYLIKTRGQQVTLSCSPISGHRSVSWYQQTPGQGLQFLFEYFSETQRNKGNFPGRFSGRQFSNSRSEMNVSTLELGDSALYLCASSLEGGTEAFFGQGTRLTVV.

V usage is TRBV28 and J usage is TRBJ1-2; 10 bases line up with TRBD1. J was trimmed by 8 bases and V by 7 bases; bases with no gene match: 4. Germline CDR1 MDHEN, CDR2 SYDVKM. The CDR3 loop spans 12 amino acids. The CDR3 here is CASIGTGVGYTF. CDR3 DNA: TGTGCCAGCATCGGGACAGGGGTGGGCTACACCTTC.

The chain combines TRBV6-5 with TRBJ1-2, with D unresolved. The germline CDR1 and CDR2 sequences are MNHEY and SVGAGI. Trimming removed 0 bases from V and 5 bases from J, with 10 bases in between. The CDR3 spans 14 residues. This CDR3 reads CASSYSRAVYGYTF. CDR3 in DNA: TGTGCCAGCAGTTACTCGAGGGCAGTTTATGGCTACACCTTC.

V is TRBV19 and J is TRBJ2-2; D uncertain. Trimming took 7 bases from V and 1 from J, leaving 16 bases between them. Germline CDR1 LNHDA, CDR2 SQIVND (reference sequence). CDR3 size: 16 residues. This chain's CDR3 is CASKPLGRENTGELFF. In DNA form, the CDR3 reads TGTGCCAGTAAACCCCTCGGGCGTGAGAACACCGGGGAGCTGTTTTTT.

The gene calls are TRBV7-8 and TRBJ1-5, with a tentative D call TRBD1 (5 bases). This CDR3 contains 13 residues. Germline assignment: CDR1 SGHVS and CDR2 FQNEAQ. V was shortened by 1 base and J by 4 bases, with 5 bases between the two germline ends. The CDR3 DNA reads TGTGCCAGCAGCTTAGACAGGAATCAGCCCCAGCATTTT. This translates into CASSLDRNQPQHF.

The chain couples TRBV19 to TRBJ1-2; the D gene is possibly TRBD1 (6 bases). With 6 bases removed from V and 4 bases from J, the gap between germline ends came to 24 bases. The CDR3 length is 17 residues. Germline CDR1 and CDR2: LNHDA and SQIVND (reference sequence). The CDR3 nucleotides are TGTGCCAGTAGCCCCCTCGCCCGACAGGACAGAGGCTATGGCTACACCTTC. Encoded protein: CASSPLARQDRGYGYTF.

Notes on this clone: Germline is not matched at one junction end, which may reflect a read error. V is TRBV7-7 and J is TRBJ2-7; D gene unclear. Germline loops: CDR1 SSHAT, CDR2 FNYEAQ (reference sequence). The CDR3 consists of 14 residues. The CDR3 here is CASSLGEIGYEQYF. The CDR3 bases are TGTGCTAGCAGCTTAGGCGAGATCGGCTACGAGCAGTACTTC.

The table lists this clone with a count of one. The V and J genes are TRBV21-1 and TRBJ1-1; the table's D call TRBD1 went unverified against the DNA. TRBV21-1 is described as a pseudogene. The CDR3 has 15 amino acids. CDR3: CASSKFGQKNTEAFF. The CDR3 region has the DNA TGTGCCAGCAGCAAATTCGGACAGAAGAACACTGAAGCTTTCTTT.

J is TRBJ1-6 and V is TRBV3-1 (or the pseudogene TRBV3-2), with a weak D call TRBD1 (5 bases). The CDR3 has 13 residues. V shed 8 bases and J shed 7 bases, with 12 bases lying between them. CDR1 LGHDT and CDR2 YNNKEL come from the germline V gene (reference sequence). The CDR3 DNA is TGTGCCAGCCGGGTAGGGGAGAATTCACCCCTCCACTTT. Translating it yields CASRVGENSPLHF.

The chain recombines TRBV6-5 with TRBJ1-5; maybe TRBD1 (5 bases). Germline CDR1 and CDR2: MNHEY and SVGAGI. The CDR3 sequence is 14 residues long. Between the trimmed V and J ends, which lost 6 bases and 6 bases, there was a span of 15 bases. CDR3 protein: CASSSTGLSQPQHF. DNA for the CDR3: TGTGCCAGCAGCTCTACGGGACTTAGTCAGCCCCAGCATTTT.

V gene TRBV7-2 combines with J gene TRBJ1-4; D remains unclear. Trimming pared 4 bases from V and 3 bases from J, leaving 9 bases between. The CDR3 spans 14 residues. The germline V gene has CDR1 SGHTA and CDR2 FQGNSA. The CDR3 DNA is TGTGCCAGCAGCTCGTCCTACTCTAATGAAAAACTGTTTTTT. Translating gives CASSSSYSNEKLFF.